This entry features one T cell receptor (beta chain) sequence. These data belong to a study of T cell changes during pregnancy in multiple sclerosis. TCRdb's copy holds only in-frame clones and misses some; the assay was immunoSEQ multiplex PCR. The table shows under 40,000 clones, with 92% occurring only once. Germline V gene sequence: CDR1 MNHEY, CDR2 SMNVEV (reference sequence). The CDR3 sequence is 12 residues long. V was clipped by 5 bases and J by 7 bases; unmatched bases: 4. The source of this sequence is a female donor with multiple sclerosis, enrolled in a pregnancy study. This chain uses TRBV27 with TRBJ1-2, with 7 bases aligning to TRBD1. The specimen was CD8+ T cells from peripheral blood mononuclear cells, collected before pregnancy. CDR3 protein: CASSTGVSGYTF. In DNA, the CDR3 is TGTGCCAGCAGTACAGGGGTTAGTGGCTACACCTTC.